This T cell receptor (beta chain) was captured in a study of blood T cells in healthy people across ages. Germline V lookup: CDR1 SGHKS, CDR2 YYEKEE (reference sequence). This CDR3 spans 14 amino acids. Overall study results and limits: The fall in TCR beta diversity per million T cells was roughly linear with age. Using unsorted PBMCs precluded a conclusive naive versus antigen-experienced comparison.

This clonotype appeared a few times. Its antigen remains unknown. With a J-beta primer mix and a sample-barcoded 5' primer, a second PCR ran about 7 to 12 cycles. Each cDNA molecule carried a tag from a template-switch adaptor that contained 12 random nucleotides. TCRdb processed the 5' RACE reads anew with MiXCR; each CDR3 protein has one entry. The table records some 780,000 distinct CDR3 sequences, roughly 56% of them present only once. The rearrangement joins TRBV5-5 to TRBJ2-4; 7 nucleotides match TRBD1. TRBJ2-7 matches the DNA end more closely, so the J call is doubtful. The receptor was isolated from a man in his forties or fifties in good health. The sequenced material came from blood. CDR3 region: CASSQYRDSYEQYF. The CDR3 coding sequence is TGTGCCAGCAGCCAGTACCGGGACAGCTACGAGCAGTACTTC.